This T cell receptor beta chain was recovered during a study of blood T cell repertoires in COVID-19. Study in general: PBMCs, B-cell-depleted T cells, or T cells were the source of the cDNA or gDNA that made up the material.

In the source study's methods: Estimated nucleated cell counts came from reference gene primer amplification. The table came from immunoSEQ multiplex PCR; TCRdb's copy has only in-frame clones and leaves some out. V and J calls and clone size follow that table, whereas D and trimming were derived from the DNA. The table includes some 280,000 clones, 86% detected once. This sequence originates from a young woman with active or convalescent COVID-19. What was sequenced was peripheral blood.

CDR3 residues: CASSLGQGVAGNTIYF. CDR3 bases: TGTGCCAGCAGCTTAGGTCAGGGGGTTGCTGGAAACACCATATATTTT. This chain uses TRBV7-9 with TRBJ1-3; 7 bases fit TRBD1. V trimming: 1 base; J trimming: 2 bases; junction bases outside the gene matches: 5. This CDR3 spans 16 amino acids. Germline values: CDR1 SEHNR, CDR2 FQNEAQ (reference sequence).